Below are 5 T cell receptor beta chains sequenced from a single sample in a study of blood T cell repertoires in COVID-19. Clones were read by immunoSEQ multiplex PCR, and TCRdb kept only the in-frame ones, dropping some. The sample includes 250,000 to 300,000 clones, roughly 85% of them seen just once. Sequencing used peripheral blood. These receptors all come from a man aged 45-65 years with active or convalescent COVID-19.

The CDR3 coding sequence is TGTGCCAGTAACAAGGGCGGGAGAGCCTCGTCCTGGGCGAATGAGCAGTTCTTC. The encoded protein is CASNKGGRASSWANEQFF. The genes are TRBV19 and TRBJ2-1, with 7 bases aligning to TRBD2. Germline V gene sequence: CDR1 LNHDA, CDR2 SQIVND (reference sequence). The trim removed 7 bases at V and 7 bases at J, leaving 22 bases unmatched. The CDR3 is 18 amino acids.

The chain uses TRBV28 and TRBJ2-3, with TRBD2 matching 10 bases. There are 15 residues in the CDR3. The V gene end was trimmed by 2 bases and the J gene end by 4 bases; junction bases not matched to a gene: 3. Looked up from germline, CDR1 is MDHEN and CDR2 is SYDVKM. CDR3: CASSLSGRAADTQYF. In DNA, the CDR3 is TGTGCCAGCAGTTTAAGCGGGAGGGCCGCAGATACGCAGTATTTT.

Turning to this clone: The same CDR3 also results from other DNA sequences found in this sample. The J gene is TRBJ2-6, the V gene TRBV6-5; 7 nucleotides agree with TRBD1. Per germline, CDR1 MNHEY and CDR2 SVGAGI. CDR3 length: 15 amino acids. Germline trimming cut 5 bases from V and 0 bases from J; bases unmatched to any gene: 1. The CDR3 region has the DNA TGTGCCAGCAGTCGGGACAGCTCTGGGGCCAACGTCCTGACTTTC. It encodes CASSRDSSGANVLTF.

The rearrangement links TRBV19 to TRBJ2-1, with TRBD2 identical over 10 bases. V lost 5 bases, J lost 6 bases, and 7 bases stayed unmatched. There are 15 residues in the CDR3. CDR1 is LNHDA and CDR2 is SQIVND in the germline V gene (reference sequence). In nucleotides, the CDR3 is TGTGCCAGTAGTTTATCCAGCGGGGGGGCCAATGAGCAGTTCTTC. It specifies CASSLSSGGANEQFF. Full variable domain (rest looked up from reference TRBV19 and TRBJ2-1): DGGITQSPKYLFRKEGQNVTLSCEQNLNHDAMYWYRQDPGQGLRLIYYSQIVNDFQKGDIAEGYSVSREKKESFPLTVTSAQKNPTAFYLCASSLSSGGANEQFFGPGTRLTVL.

This chain links TRBV9 with TRBJ2-1, with 8 bases fitting TRBD2. The CDR3 length is 15 residues. Germline CDR1 reads SGDLS; CDR2 reads YYNGEE. With V trimmed by 2 bases and J by 0 bases, 1 base remained unmatched. The CDR3 nucleotides are TGTGCCAGCAGCGTGAGCGGGGGCTCCTACAATGAGCAGTTCTTC. Amino acid sequence: CASSVSGGSYNEQFF.